Below are 30 T cell receptor beta chains sequenced from a single sample in a study of T cell changes during pregnancy in multiple sclerosis. This table comes from immunoSEQ multiplex PCR, and its TCRdb copy is limited to in-frame clones, with some not included. The table shows 70,000 to 85,000 clones, with under 95% occurring only once. The material was peripheral blood, obtained before pregnancy. Receptor source: a female donor with multiple sclerosis, enrolled in a pregnancy study.

The chain carries TRBV7-9 and TRBJ1-5; TRBD1 matches at 8 bases. CDR3 length: 14 amino acids. V lost 5 bases to trimming and J lost 5 bases; unmatched junction nucleotides: 5. The germline CDR1 and CDR2 sequences are SEHNR and FQNEAQ (reference sequence). The CDR3 nucleotides are TGTGCCAGCAGCCTGGGACAGGTGGATCAGCCCCAGCATTTT. Its translation is CASSLGQVDQPQHF.

V is TRBV2 and J is TRBJ2-5, with D possibly TRBD1 on 7 matching bases. Trimming cost V 6 bases and J 3 bases, with 23 bases left between them. CDR1 is SNHLY and CDR2 is FYNNEI in the germline V gene. This CDR3 is built from 17 residues. CDR3 sequence reads: CASSAPRGANREETQYF. The CDR3 DNA reads TGTGCCAGCAGCGCCCCCAGGGGGGCTAATAGGGAAGAGACCCAGTACTTC.

This clone was picked up one time. J is TRBJ2-7 and V is TRBV5-6; 7 nucleotides agree with TRBD1. Germline V gene sequence: CDR1 SGHDT, CDR2 YYEEEE. The CDR3 runs to 15 residues. Losses at the gene ends were 2 bases for V and 3 bases for J; bases not matched to a gene: 8. CDR3 sequence reads: CASSLQGTILYEQYF. The CDR3 bases are TGTGCCAGCAGCTTACAGGGGACCATCCTCTACGAGCAGTACTTC. The full variable domain, rest sourced from reference TRBV5-6 and TRBJ2-7, is DAGVTQSPTHLIKTRGQQVTLRCSPKSGHDTVSWYQQALGQGPQFIFQYYEEEERQRGNFPDRFSGHQFPNYSSELNVNALLLGDSALYLCASSLQGTILYEQYFGPGTRLTVT.

This chain joins TRBV7-8 and TRBJ1-5; a weak D match, TRBD1 (5 bases). Trimming took off 0 bases at V and 9 bases at J, with 18 bases between the two ends. This CDR3 comprises 16 residues. The V gene's germline CDR1 is SGHVS and CDR2 FQNEAQ. The DNA for the CDR3 is TGTGCCAGCAGCTTAGCGGGGCACAGTGGCAAGTGGCCCCAGCATTTT. As protein: CASSLAGHSGKWPQHF.

This clone was seen once. The chain uses TRBV6-6 and TRBJ1-4, with TRBD1 as a possible D gene (5 bases). CDR1 is MNHNY and CDR2 is SVGAGI in the germline V gene (reference sequence). Trimming took 5 bases from V and 0 from J, leaving 10 bases between them. CDR3 length: 15 amino acids. The DNA of the CDR3 is TGTGCCAGCAGTCAGTCAGGGCCAACTAATGAAAAACTGTTTTTT. It is translated as CASSQSGPTNEKLFF.

The V call is TRBV10-3, the J call TRBJ2-5; TRBD2 aligns across 10 bases. The CDR3 sequence is 17 residues long. V lost 3 bases, J lost 5 bases, and 12 bases stayed unmatched. CDR1 and CDR2 from the germline V gene are ENHRY and SYGVKD. The CDR3 reads CAISEEVERGGLETQYF. The CDR3 region has the DNA TGTGCCATCAGTGAAGAGGTGGAGCGGGGGGGCCTGGAGACCCAGTACTTC.

This chain joins TRBV27 and TRBJ1-2, with a tentative D call TRBD1 (5 bases). The length of the CDR3 is 15 residues. Germline V CDR1 and CDR2: MNHEY, SMNVEV (reference sequence). Between the trimmed V and J ends, which lost 5 bases and 0 bases, there was a span of 13 bases. The chain's CDR3 is CASSPLGRANYGYTF. In nucleotides, the CDR3 is TGTGCCAGCAGTCCCCTGGGGCGAGCTAACTATGGCTACACCTTC.

J is TRBJ1-1 and V is TRBV9; 10 bases line up with TRBD1. The CDR3 loop spans 16 amino acids. After removal of 4 bases from V and 1 base from J, the junction contained 7 bases not matched to a gene. From germline, CDR1 is SGDLS and CDR2 YYNGEE. The CDR3 spells CASSFSTGGKNTEAFF. The CDR3 region has the DNA TGTGCCAGCAGCTTCTCGACAGGGGGCAAGAACACTGAAGCTTTCTTT.

The rearrangement links TRBV10-3 to TRBJ2-7, with 7 bases aligning to TRBD1. Germline CDR1 and CDR2: ENHRY and SYGVKD. The CDR3 is made up of 12 amino acids. Trimming at V came to 8 bases and at J to 1 base, leaving 2 bases not matched to a gene. The CDR3 DNA sequence: TGTGCCATCGGGACAGTGTCCTACGAGCAGTACTTC. Translated: CAIGTVSYEQYF.

This clone is a singleton in its sample. J is TRBJ1-2 and V is TRBV30, with 9 bases aligning to TRBD1. The CDR3 contains 14 residues. CDR1 is GTSNPN and CDR2 is SVGIG in the germline V gene (reference sequence). Germline trimming cut 1 base from V and 7 bases from J; bases unmatched to any gene: 7. In DNA, the CDR3 is TGTGCCTGGAGTGGGGGACAGGGTGCGATTGGCTACACCTTC. This encodes CAWSGGQGAIGYTF.

The chain employs TRBV29-1 and TRBJ2-4; 7 nucleotides align to TRBD2. V dropped 4 bases and J dropped 2; count of bases not matched to a gene: 5. This CDR3 is 14 amino acids long. Germline CDR1 SQVTM, CDR2 ANQGSEA. The CDR3 region is CSVAGGNPKNIQYF. CDR3 nucleotides: TGCAGCGTTGCGGGGGGAAATCCCAAAAACATTCAGTACTTC. Looking up the rest from reference TRBV29-1 and TRBJ2-4 gives the full variable domain: SAVISQKPSRDICQRGTSLTIQCQVDSQVTMMFWYRQQPGQSLTLIATANQGSEATYESGFVIDKFPISRPNLTFSTLTVSNMSPEDSSIYLCSVAGGNPKNIQYFGAGTRLSVL.

The V call is TRBV2, the J call TRBJ2-3; D possibly corresponds to TRBD2 (6 bases). This CDR3 has 13 amino acids. The V end was cut by 6 bases, the J end by 3 bases, with 10 bases between. CDR1 and CDR2 from the germline V gene are SNHLY and FYNNEI. CDR3 bases: TGTGCCAGCAGGGGACTGGCGACAGATACGCAGTATTTT. This codes for CASRGLATDTQYF.

The chain links TRBV5-1 to TRBJ1-6; TRBD1 matches at 8 bases. This CDR3 region has 13 residues. Germline CDR1 is SGHRS and CDR2 is YFSETQ. V was clipped by 5 bases and J by 14 bases; unmatched bases: 9. The CDR3 spells CASSRAGGYTLHF. As DNA, the CDR3 is TGCGCCAGCAGTCGGGCAGGGGGCTATACCCTCCACTTT.

CDR3 in amino acids: CASTGPDRGLNTGELFF. Written as DNA, the CDR3 is TGTGCCAGCACCGGCCCGGACAGGGGGCTTAACACCGGGGAGCTGTTTTTT. This chain connects TRBV7-9 to TRBJ2-2; 11 bases are shared with TRBD1. V trimming: 7 bases; J trimming: 2 bases; junction bases outside the gene matches: 9. CDR1 and CDR2 from the germline V gene are SEHNR and FQNEAQ (reference sequence). The CDR3 sequence is 17 residues long.

The CDR3 DNA reads TGTGCCAGCAGCCCTCAAACGACAGGGAGAACTGAAGCTTTCTTT. Amino acid sequence: CASSPQTTGRTEAFF. This chain joins TRBV9 and TRBJ1-1, with TRBD1 matching over 7 bases. The CDR3 has 15 residues. The V gene's germline CDR1 is SGDLS and CDR2 YYNGEE. V was pared by 4 bases and J by 5 bases, with 11 bases of the junction left unmatched.

The chain joins TRBV6-5 to TRBJ1-2; D unclear. This CDR3 contains 11 residues. Germline CDR1 reads MNHEY; CDR2 reads SVGAGI. Trimming took 5 bases from V and 4 from J, leaving 5 bases between them. Here the CDR3 DNA reads TGTGCCAGCAGTGGACTCTATGGCTACACCTTC. This gives the protein CASSGLYGYTF.

This rearrangement joins TRBV30 to TRBJ2-3, with D possibly matching TRBD2 (5 bases). CDR3 length equals 14 residues. Germline V lookup: CDR1 GTSNPN, CDR2 SVGIG (reference sequence). Trimming pared 0 bases from V and 5 bases from J, leaving 12 bases between. The CDR3 bases are TGTGCCTGGAGTGTCGGGAAATTTAAAGATACGCAGTATTTT. This codes for CAWSVGKFKDTQYF.

The chain uses TRBV6-1 and TRBJ2-2, with 7 bases that match TRBD2. The CDR3 extends over 14 amino acids. Germline assignment: CDR1 MNHNS and CDR2 SASEGT. J gave up 5 bases and V 7 bases, and 7 bases lay outside the gene matches. The CDR3 DNA is TGTGCCAGCAAAAATGCGGGGGAAACCGGGGAGCTGTTTTTT. The encoded protein is CASKNAGETGELFF.

This clone was seen just once. V gene TRBV9 combines with J gene TRBJ1-1, with TRBD1 matching 9 bases. V was clipped by 4 bases and J by 10 bases; unmatched bases: 8. This CDR3 has 13 residues. Germline CDR1 is SGDLS and CDR2 is YYNGEE. CDR3: CASSPGGGQGAFF. The CDR3 coding sequence is TGTGCCAGCAGCCCGGGGGGGGGACAGGGAGCTTTCTTT.

The chain is built from TRBV7-2 and TRBJ2-7; D uncertain. The germline V and J ends were trimmed by 1 base and 4 bases, with 8 bases remaining between them. Per germline, CDR1 SGHTA and CDR2 FQGNSA. The CDR3 runs to 13 residues. DNA of the CDR3: TGTGCCAGCAGCTTAGACGCGGCTTACGAGCAGTACTTC. Protein product: CASSLDAAYEQYF.

V and J are TRBV27 and TRBJ1-2, with TRBD1 as a possible D gene (5 bases). There are 13 residues in the CDR3. With 5 bases removed from V and 8 bases from J, the gap between germline ends came to 15 bases. Germline assignment: CDR1 MNHEY and CDR2 SMNVEV (reference sequence). The DNA of the CDR3 is TGTGCCAGCAGTATTGCAGCGGGGGGGGGCTACACCTTC. This codes for CASSIAAGGGYTF.

The CDR3 spells CASSRGYEQYF. CDR3 bases: TGTGCCAGCAGTCGGGGATATGAGCAGTACTTC. This chain joins TRBV6-1 and TRBJ2-7; possible D gene TRBD2, 5 bases. Germline V gene data show CDR1 as MNHNS and CDR2 as SASEGT. This CDR3 spans 11 amino acids. Trimming removed 5 bases at V and 7 bases at J, with 9 bases between.

The chain uses TRBV9 and TRBJ1-2, with D perhaps TRBD1 (6 bases). The CDR3 consists of 14 residues. The V end was cut by 2 bases, the J end by 4 bases, with 12 bases between. The V gene's germline CDR1 is SGDLS and CDR2 YYNGEE. The CDR3 bases are TGTGCCAGCAGCGTGGCAGGGGACGCCTATGGCTACACCTTC. This encodes CASSVAGDAYGYTF.

The chain has TRBV5-1 and TRBJ2-3; the D is unclear. The CDR3 loop spans 14 amino acids. From germline, CDR1 is SGHRS and CDR2 YFSETQ. With 4 bases removed from V and 4 bases from J, the gap between germline ends came to 13 bases. CDR3 amino acids: CASSHEGLADTQYF. The CDR3 bases are TGCGCCAGCAGCCATGAAGGCCTAGCAGATACGCAGTATTTT.

This chain connects TRBV11-2 to TRBJ1-6; D remains unclear. Germline loops: CDR1 SGHAT, CDR2 FQNNGV. CDR3 length: 14 residues. V lost 0 bases and J 10 bases, leaving 10 bases between the germline ends. This CDR3 reads CASSLDRVGSPLHF. Written as DNA, the CDR3 is TGTGCCAGCAGCTTAGATCGAGTCGGGTCACCCCTCCACTTT.

The chain recombines TRBV19 with TRBJ2-7; no clear D gene. The V gene lost 3 bases and the J gene lost 3 bases, with 18 bases spanning the gap. Germline loops: CDR1 LNHDA, CDR2 SQIVND (reference sequence). The CDR3 is 16 amino acids. The CDR3, as DNA: TGTGCCAGTAGTATTGGGTCGGCCAGGCTGAGCTACGAGCAGTACTTC. Protein sequence: CASSIGSARLSYEQYF. The full variable domain, in which reference TRBV19 and TRBJ2-7 provide the parts outside the CDR3, is DGGITQSPKYLFRKEGQNVTLSCEQNLNHDAMYWYRQDPGQGLRLIYYSQIVNDFQKGDIAEGYSVSREKKESFPLTVTSAQKNPTAFYLCASSIGSARLSYEQYFGPGTRLTVT.

V gene TRBV6-1 combines with J gene TRBJ2-1; D gene unclear. CDR1 and CDR2 from the germline V gene are MNHNS and SASEGT. The V gene lost 7 bases and the J gene lost 6 bases, with 10 bases spanning the gap. The length of the CDR3 is 12 residues. As DNA, the CDR3 is TGTGCCAGCATTAATTTAGCCAATGAGCAGTTCTTC. Translated: CASINLANEQFF.

This clone was counted a single time. The chain recombines TRBV6-5 with TRBJ1-1; D is unresolved. The CDR3 totals 14 residues. Per germline, CDR1 MNHEY and CDR2 SVGAGI. Trimming took 10 bases from V and 0 from J, leaving 15 bases between them. CDR3 residues: CATLSRPLNTEAFF. The CDR3 DNA follows: TGTGCCACCCTATCCAGGCCGCTGAACACTGAAGCTTTCTTT.

The DNA for the CDR3 is TGTGCCAGCAGTGAGGAGCGGGGCTACGAGCAGTACTTC. Protein: CASSEERGYEQYF. The chain is built from TRBV6-1 and TRBJ2-7; 7 bases fit TRBD2. The germline CDR1 and CDR2 sequences are MNHNS and SASEGT. The CDR3 extends over 13 amino acids. The J segment lost 3 bases and the V segment lost 3 bases, leaving 2 bases of the junction unmatched.

For the CDR3, the DNA is TGTGCCAGCAGTTACTCGGCAGGCGAGAACACTGAAGCTTTCTTT. This codes for CASSYSAGENTEAFF. The rearrangement uses TRBV6-5 and TRBJ1-1; no clear D. Germline lookup yields CDR1 MNHEY and CDR2 SVGAGI. V was shortened by 0 bases and J by 1 base, with 9 bases between the two germline ends. This CDR3 is 15 amino acids long.